This is a list of T cell receptor beta chains from one sample in a study of cytomegalovirus exposure and HLA in healthy donors. Here immunoSEQ multiplex PCR was the method, and the copy in TCRdb shows in-frame clones only, minus some. The sample carries about 180,000 clones, around 77% recorded once. Sequencing was performed on PBMCs. All receptors come from a man aged 60-69 years in good health and CMV-seronegative. The CDR3 runs from the conserved cysteine through the conserved F or W. The order of the fields is clone size, D gene, V gene, J gene, CDR3 DNA, CDR3 protein. The D gene is left open where the match is weak. Clone size, where shown, is once, few, many, or a class for clones that have expanded.

NA	TRBD1	TRBV5-1	TRBJ1-4	TGCGCCAGCAGCTTTTCCGGGACAGGGGATGAAAAACTGTTTTTT	CASSFSGTGDEKLFF
NA	TRBD2	TRBV6-5	TRBJ2-1	TGTGCCAGCGGGAGGGGATACAATGAGCAGTTCTTC	CASGRGYNEQFF
NA	NA	TRBV30	TRBJ2-1	TGTGCCTGGAGCTCCGGGGTCGGATCCTACAATGAGCAGTTCTTC	CAWSSGVGSYNEQFF
once	TRBD1	TRBV9	TRBJ1-3	TGTGCCAGCAGCGTACGGGACAGCTTGAGCTCTGGAAACACCATATATTTT	CASSVRDSLSSGNTIYF
NA	TRBD2	TRBV7-9	TRBJ2-1	TGTGCCAGCAGCTTAACCCTGGGGGGGGAAGAGCAGTTCTTC	CASSLTLGGEEQFF
few	TRBD2	TRBV2	TRBJ2-5	TGTGCCAGCAGTAATACCGGACTAGCGGGGGGGGAGACCCAGTACTTC	CASSNTGLAGGETQYF
NA	TRBD1	TRBV19	TRBJ1-2	TGTGCCAGTAGTATCAAGACAGGGATTGACTATGGCTACACCTTC	CASSIKTGIDYGYTF
NA	NA	TRBV6-6	TRBJ2-5	TGTGCCAGCAGTTATGGTGGGGCAGAGACCCAGTACTTC	CASSYGGAETQYF
few	NA	TRBV5-5	TRBJ1-3	TGTGCCAGCAGCCTCACAGGGAAAAGGGACTCTGGAAACACCATATATTTT	CASSLTGKRDSGNTIYF
NA	NA	TRBV18	TRBJ2-1	TGTGCCAGCTCACACCCGGGACAAGAGCAGTTCTTC	CASSHPGQEQFF
NA	NA	TRBV7-9	TRBJ1-3	TGTGCCAGCTACCTCTCAGGGGCTGGAAACACCATATATTTT	CASYLSGAGNTIYF
NA	NA	TRBV5-5	TRBJ2-1	TGTGCCAGCAGCTCCACAGTATGGGATGAGCAGTTCTTC	CASSSTVWDEQFF
NA	NA	TRBV6-1	TRBJ1-5	TGTGCCAGCAGTGTTGGGGTATGGGGGGGCAATCAGCCCCAGAATTTT	CASSVGVWGGNQPQNF
once	NA	TRBV4-3	TRBJ2-5	TGCGCCAGCAGCCAAGATGTAGGAGCCGGGGGAGAGACCCAGTACTTC	CASSQDVGAGGETQYF
NA	TRBD2	TRBV5-4	TRBJ2-5	TGTGCCAGCAGCTTGGTTAGCGGGAGGGGAGAGACCCAGTACTTC	CASSLVSGRGETQYF
once	TRBD1	TRBV9	TRBJ2-7	TGTGCCAGCAGCGTAGCCGGACAGGGGGGGCCCTACGAGCAGTACTTC	CASSVAGQGGPYEQYF
NA	TRBD2	TRBV19	TRBJ2-1	TGTGCCAGTATTGGCGGGAGCTCCTACAATGAGCAGTTCTTC	CASIGGSSYNEQFF
once	TRBD1	TRBV30	TRBJ2-7	TGTGCCTGGAGGGATCCGGCGACAGGGTCCGACGAGCAGTACTTC	CAWRDPATGSDEQYF
NA	TRBD1	TRBV10-3	TRBJ2-7	TGTGCCATCAGCCCCGCCAGGGGGTCCTACGAGCAGTACTTC	CAISPARGSYEQYF
NA	NA	TRBV19	TRBJ2-7	TGTGCCAGTAGTACTCAACCGGCCACGGGATCCGGAGGGGCAGCCTACGAGCAGTACTTC	CASSTQPATGSGGAAYEQYF
NA	NA	TRBV19	TRBJ1-2	TGTGCCAGTAGTATCCCCCAGGGTAGAGATGGCTACACCTTC	CASSIPQGRDGYTF
NA	TRBD1	TRBV5-1	TRBJ1-1	TGCGCCAGCAGCTTGGACAACAGGGGATCAACTGAAGCTTTCTTT	CASSLDNRGSTEAFF
few	NA	TRBV5-1	TRBJ2-3	TGCGCCAGCAGCCTCACCCAGGGCACAGATACGCAGTATTTT	CASSLTQGTDTQYF
NA	TRBD1	TRBV2	TRBJ2-5	TGTGCCAGCAGTACGAGGGGGCGAGAGACCCAGTACTTC	CASSTRGRETQYF
NA	TRBD1	TRBV5-4	TRBJ2-1	TGTGCCAGCAGAAGACAGGGGGCTGAATTTTACAATGAGCAGTTCTTC	CASRRQGAEFYNEQFF
NA	NA	TRBV5-8	TRBJ2-4	TGTGCCAGCAGCCCGGACGGGGGAGGAAGAAACATTCAGTACTTC	CASSPDGGGRNIQYF
NA	TRBD1	TRBV19	TRBJ2-2	TGTGCCAGTAGAAGGGACGGGACAGGGTCCTCCGGGGAGCTGTTTTTT	CASRRDGTGSSGELFF
NA	NA	TRBV9	TRBJ2-7	TGTGCCAGCAGCCCCCGACTCAACGGGGAGCAGTACTTC	CASSPRLNGEQYF
NA	NA	TRBV7-9	TRBJ2-7	TGTGCCAGCAGCTTAGTTCGCGAGCAGTACTTC	CASSLVREQYF